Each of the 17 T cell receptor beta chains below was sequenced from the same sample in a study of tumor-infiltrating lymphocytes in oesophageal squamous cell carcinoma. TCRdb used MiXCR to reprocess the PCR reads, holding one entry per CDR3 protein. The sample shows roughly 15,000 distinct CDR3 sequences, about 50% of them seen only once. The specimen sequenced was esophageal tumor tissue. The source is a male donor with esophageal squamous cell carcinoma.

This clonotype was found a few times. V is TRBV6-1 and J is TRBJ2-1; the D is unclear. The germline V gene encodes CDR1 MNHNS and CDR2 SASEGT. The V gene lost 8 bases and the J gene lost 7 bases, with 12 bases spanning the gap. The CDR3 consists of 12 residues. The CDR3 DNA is TGTGCCAGCTGCCGCTTTGGGAATGAGCAGTTCTTC. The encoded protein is CASCRFGNEQFF.

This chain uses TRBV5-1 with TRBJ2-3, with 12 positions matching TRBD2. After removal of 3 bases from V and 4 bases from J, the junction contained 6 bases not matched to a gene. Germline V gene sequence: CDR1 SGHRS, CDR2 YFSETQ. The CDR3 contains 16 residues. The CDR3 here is CASSWRLAGESDTQYF. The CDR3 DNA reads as TGCGCCAGCAGCTGGAGACTAGCGGGAGAGTCAGATACGCAGTATTTT.

CDR3 amino acids: CASSAYRGGWQETQYF. Written as DNA, the CDR3 is TGTGCCAGCAGCGCGTACAGGGGCGGGTGGCAAGAGACCCAGTACTTC. The chain has TRBV7-2 and TRBJ2-3; 7 bases line up with TRBD1. Gene TRBJ2-5 matches the end of the DNA better, so the J call may be wrong. This CDR3 is built from 16 residues. The germline V gene has CDR1 SGHTA and CDR2 FQGNSA.

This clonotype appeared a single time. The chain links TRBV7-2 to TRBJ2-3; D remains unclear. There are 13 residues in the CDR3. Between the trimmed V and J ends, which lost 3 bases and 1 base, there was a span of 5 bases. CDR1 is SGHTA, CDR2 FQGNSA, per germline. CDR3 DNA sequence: TGTGCCAGCAGCTTCGGCCGCACAGATACGCAGTATTTT. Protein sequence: CASSFGRTDTQYF.

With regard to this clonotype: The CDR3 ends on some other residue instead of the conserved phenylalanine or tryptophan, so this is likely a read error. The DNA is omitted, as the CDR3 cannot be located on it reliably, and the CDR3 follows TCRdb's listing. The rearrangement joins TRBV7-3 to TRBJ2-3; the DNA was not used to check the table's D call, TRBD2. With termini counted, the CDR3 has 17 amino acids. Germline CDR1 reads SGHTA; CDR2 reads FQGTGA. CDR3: CASSLSGRYKDEQFFGP.

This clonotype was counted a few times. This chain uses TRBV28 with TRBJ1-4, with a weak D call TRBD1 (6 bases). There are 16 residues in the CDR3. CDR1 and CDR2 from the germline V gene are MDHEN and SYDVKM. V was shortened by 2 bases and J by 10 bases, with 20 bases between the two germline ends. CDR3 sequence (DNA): TGTGCCAGCAGTTTAGGGGACCTAGGGGGAAGTGGAAAACTGTTTTTT. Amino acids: CASSLGDLGGSGKLFF.

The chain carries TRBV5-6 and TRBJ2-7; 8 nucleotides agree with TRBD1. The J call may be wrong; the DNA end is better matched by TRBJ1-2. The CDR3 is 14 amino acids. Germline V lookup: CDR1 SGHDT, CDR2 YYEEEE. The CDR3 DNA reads TGTGCCAGCAGCTCAGGGACAGGCGGATATGGCTACACCTTC. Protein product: CASSSGTGGYGYTF.

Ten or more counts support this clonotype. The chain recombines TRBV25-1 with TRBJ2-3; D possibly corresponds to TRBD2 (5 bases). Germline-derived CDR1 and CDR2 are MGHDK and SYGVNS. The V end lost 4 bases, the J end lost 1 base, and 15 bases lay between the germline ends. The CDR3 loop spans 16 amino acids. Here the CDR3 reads CASSGSEERGTDTQYF. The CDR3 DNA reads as TGTGCCAGCAGTGGATCGGAGGAGAGGGGCACAGATACGCAGTATTTT.

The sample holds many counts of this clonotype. CDR3 nucleotide sequence: TGTGCCAGCAGCGCCGGCCGGGACAGTGGTTACGAGCAGTACTTC. This translates into CASSAGRDSGYEQYF. The rearrangement joins TRBV11-2 to TRBJ2-7, with 7 positions matching TRBD1. The germline gives CDR1 SGHAT, CDR2 FQNNGV. CDR3 length: 15 amino acids. J lost 4 bases, V lost 5 bases, and 11 bases had no gene match.

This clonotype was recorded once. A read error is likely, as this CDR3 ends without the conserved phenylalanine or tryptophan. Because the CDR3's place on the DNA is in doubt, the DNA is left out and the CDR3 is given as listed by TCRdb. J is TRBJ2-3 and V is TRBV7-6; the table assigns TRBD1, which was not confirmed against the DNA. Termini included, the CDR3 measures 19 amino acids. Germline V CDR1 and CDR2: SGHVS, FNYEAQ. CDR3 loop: CASSFQGTGNSNSPLHFGN.

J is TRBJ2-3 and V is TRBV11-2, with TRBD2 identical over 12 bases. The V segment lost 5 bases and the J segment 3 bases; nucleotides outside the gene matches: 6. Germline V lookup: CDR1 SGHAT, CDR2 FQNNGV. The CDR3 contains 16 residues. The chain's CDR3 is CASSLLTSGSTDTQYF. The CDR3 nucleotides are TGTGCCAGCAGCCTATTGACTAGCGGGAGTACAGATACGCAGTATTTT.

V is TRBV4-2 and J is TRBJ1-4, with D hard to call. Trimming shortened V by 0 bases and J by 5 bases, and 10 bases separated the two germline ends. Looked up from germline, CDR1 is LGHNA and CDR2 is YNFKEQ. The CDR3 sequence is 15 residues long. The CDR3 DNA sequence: TGTGCCAGCAGCCAAGAGAGGGTTGGAAATGAAAAACTGTTTTTT. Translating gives CASSQERVGNEKLFF.

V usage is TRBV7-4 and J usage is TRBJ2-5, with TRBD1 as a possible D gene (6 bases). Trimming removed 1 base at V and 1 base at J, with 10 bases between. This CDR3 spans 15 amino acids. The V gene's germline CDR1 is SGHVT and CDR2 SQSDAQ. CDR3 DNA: TGTGCCAGCAGCTTAGTTCAGGACAGCCAAGAGACCCAGTACTTC. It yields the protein CASSLVQDSQETQYF.

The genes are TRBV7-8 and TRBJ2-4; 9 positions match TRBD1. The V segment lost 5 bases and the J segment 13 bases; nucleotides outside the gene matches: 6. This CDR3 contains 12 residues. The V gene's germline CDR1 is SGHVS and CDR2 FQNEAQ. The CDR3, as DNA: TGTGCCAGCAGCCCACAGGGGGCTTGGCAGTACTTC. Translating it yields CASSPQGAWQYF.

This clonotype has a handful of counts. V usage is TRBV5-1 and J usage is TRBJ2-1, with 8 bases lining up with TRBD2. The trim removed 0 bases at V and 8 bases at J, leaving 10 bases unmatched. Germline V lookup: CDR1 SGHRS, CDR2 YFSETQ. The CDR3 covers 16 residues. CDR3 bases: TGCGCCAGCAGCTTGGAGCACGCCGGGAGGGCCTATGAGCAGTTCTTC. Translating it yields CASSLEHAGRAYEQFF.

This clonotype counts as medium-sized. CDR3 residues: CAISESTHRYEQYF. The CDR3, as DNA: TGTGCCATCAGTGAGTCGACTCATCGGTACGAGCAGTACTTC. The V gene is TRBV10-3, the J gene TRBJ2-7; no definite D call. Germline V gene data show CDR1 as ENHRY and CDR2 as SYGVKD. This CDR3 is built from 14 residues. Trimming pared 0 bases from V and 4 bases from J, leaving 10 bases between.

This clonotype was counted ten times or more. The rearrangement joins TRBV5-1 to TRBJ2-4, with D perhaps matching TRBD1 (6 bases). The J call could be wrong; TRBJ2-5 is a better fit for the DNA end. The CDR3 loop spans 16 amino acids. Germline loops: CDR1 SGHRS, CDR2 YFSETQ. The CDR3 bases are TGCGCCAGCAGCTGGGGGCCACAGGGTAGTTTAGGGACCCAGTACTTC. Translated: CASSWGPQGSLGTQYF.